This TCR beta chain was recorded in a study of glioma-infiltrating T cells. CDR3 length equals 14 residues. Amplification of TCR alpha and beta CDR3 regions from RNA used iRepertoire nested multiplex PCR. From the multiplex PCR reads, TCRdb called clonotypes with MiXCR, one entry per CDR3 protein. The sample holds about 210,000 distinct CDR3 sequences, roughly 32% seen once. Worth noting for this clonotype: One end of the junction fails to match germline, which may point to a read error.

The V gene is TRBV12-3 or TRBV12-4, the J gene TRBJ1-2; D possibly corresponds to TRBD1 (6 bases). The sequence came from a human donor with low-grade glioma or glioblastoma, undergoing nonglioma brain surgery, or in good health (not recorded which). Sequencing was performed on glioma tissue, nonneoplastic brain tissue, or PBMCs (not recorded which). This CDR3 is CANSQTGTPYGYNF. In DNA, the CDR3 is TGTGCCAACAGCCAAACGGGGACACCCTATGGCTACAACTTC.